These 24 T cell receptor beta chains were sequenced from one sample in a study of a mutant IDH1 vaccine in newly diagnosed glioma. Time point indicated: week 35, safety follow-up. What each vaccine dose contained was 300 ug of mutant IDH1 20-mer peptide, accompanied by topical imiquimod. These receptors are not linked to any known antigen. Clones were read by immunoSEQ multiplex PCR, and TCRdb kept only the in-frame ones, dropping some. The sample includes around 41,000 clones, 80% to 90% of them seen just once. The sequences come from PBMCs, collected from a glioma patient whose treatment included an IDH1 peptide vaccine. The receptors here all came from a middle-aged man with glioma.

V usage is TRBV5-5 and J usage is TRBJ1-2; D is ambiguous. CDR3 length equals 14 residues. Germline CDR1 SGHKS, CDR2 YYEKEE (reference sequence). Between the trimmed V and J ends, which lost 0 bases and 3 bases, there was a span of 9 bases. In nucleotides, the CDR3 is TGTGCCAGCAGCTTGGGTCCTAGGGACTATGGCTACACCTTC. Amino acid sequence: CASSLGPRDYGYTF.

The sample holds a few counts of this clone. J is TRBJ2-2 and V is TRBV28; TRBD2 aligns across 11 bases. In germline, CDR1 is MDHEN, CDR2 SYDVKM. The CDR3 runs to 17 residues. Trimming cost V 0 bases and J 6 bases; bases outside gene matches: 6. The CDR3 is CASSLWSLAGGPGELFF. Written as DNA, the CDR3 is TGTGCCAGCAGTTTATGGAGCCTAGCGGGAGGCCCCGGGGAGCTGTTTTTT.

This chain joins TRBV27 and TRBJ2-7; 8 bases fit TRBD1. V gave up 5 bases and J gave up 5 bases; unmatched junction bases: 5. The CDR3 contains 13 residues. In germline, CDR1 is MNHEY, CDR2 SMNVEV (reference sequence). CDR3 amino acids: CASSPLTGDEQYF. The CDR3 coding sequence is TGTGCCAGCAGTCCCCTGACAGGGGACGAGCAGTACTTC.

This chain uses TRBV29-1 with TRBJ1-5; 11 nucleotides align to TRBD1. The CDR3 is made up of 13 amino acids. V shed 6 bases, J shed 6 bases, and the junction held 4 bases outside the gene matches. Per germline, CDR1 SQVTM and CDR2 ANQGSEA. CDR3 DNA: TGCAGCGTCGGACAGGGGGCAGGTCAGCCCCAGCATTTT. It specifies CSVGQGAGQPQHF.

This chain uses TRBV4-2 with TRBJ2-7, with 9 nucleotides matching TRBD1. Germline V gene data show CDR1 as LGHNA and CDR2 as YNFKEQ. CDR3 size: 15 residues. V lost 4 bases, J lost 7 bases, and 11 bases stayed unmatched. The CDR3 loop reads CASSPGPGQGPEQYF. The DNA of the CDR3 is TGTGCCAGCAGCCCCGGACCGGGACAGGGTCCGGAGCAGTACTTC.

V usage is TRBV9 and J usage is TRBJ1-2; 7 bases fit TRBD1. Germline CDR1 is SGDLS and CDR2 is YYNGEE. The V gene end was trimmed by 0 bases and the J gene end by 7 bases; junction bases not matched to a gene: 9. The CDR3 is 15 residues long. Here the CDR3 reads CASSVARQGTAGYTF. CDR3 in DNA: TGTGCCAGCAGCGTAGCGAGACAGGGAACCGCTGGCTACACCTTC.

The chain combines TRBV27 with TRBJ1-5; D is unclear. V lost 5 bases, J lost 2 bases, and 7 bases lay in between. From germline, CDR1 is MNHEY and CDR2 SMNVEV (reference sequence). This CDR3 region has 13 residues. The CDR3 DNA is TGTGCCAGCAGTAGAGGTGGCAATCAGCCCCAGCATTTT. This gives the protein CASSRGGNQPQHF.

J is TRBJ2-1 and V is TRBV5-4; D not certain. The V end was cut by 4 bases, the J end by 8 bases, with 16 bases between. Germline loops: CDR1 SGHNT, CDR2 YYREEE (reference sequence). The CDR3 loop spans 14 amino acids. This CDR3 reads CASSPGVSSDEQFF. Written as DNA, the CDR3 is TGTGCCAGCAGCCCCGGCGTGAGCAGCGATGAGCAGTTCTTC.

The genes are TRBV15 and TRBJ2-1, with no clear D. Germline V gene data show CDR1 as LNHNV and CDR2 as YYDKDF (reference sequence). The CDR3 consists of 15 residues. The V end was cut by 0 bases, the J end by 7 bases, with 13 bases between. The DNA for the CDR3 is TGTGCCACCAGCAGAGAGACCGGGTCCTTGAATGAGCAGTTCTTC. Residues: CATSRETGSLNEQFF. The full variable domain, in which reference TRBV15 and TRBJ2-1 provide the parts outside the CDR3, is DAMVIQNPRYQVTQFGKPVTLSCSQTLNHNVMYWYQQKSSQAPKLLFHYYDKDFNNEADTPDNFQSRRPNTSFCFLDIRSPGLGDTAMYLCATSRETGSLNEQFFGPGTRLTVL.

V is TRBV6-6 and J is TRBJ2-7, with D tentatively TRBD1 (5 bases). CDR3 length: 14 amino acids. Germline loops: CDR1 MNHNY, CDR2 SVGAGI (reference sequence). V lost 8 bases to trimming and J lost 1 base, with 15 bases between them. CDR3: CASRRDVGSYEQYV. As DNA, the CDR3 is TGTGCCAGCCGCAGGGATGTCGGGTCCTACGAGCAGTACGTC.

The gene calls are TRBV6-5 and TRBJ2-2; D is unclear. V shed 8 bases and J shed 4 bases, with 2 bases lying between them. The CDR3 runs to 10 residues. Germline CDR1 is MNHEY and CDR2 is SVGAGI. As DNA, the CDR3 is TGTGCCAGCTCCACCGGGGAGCTGTTTTTT. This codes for CASSTGELFF.

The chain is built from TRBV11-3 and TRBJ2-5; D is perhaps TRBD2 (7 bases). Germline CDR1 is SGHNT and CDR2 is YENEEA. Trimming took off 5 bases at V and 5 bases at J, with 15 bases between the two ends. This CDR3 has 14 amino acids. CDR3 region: CASSPGGQEETQYF. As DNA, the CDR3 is TGTGCCAGCAGCCCCGGGGGGCAGGAGGAGACCCAGTACTTC.

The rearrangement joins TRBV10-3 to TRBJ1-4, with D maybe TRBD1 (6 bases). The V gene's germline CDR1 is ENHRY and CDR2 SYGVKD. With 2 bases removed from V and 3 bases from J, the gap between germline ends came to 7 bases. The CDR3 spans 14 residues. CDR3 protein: CAISETGSNEKLFF. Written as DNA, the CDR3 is TGTGCCATCAGTGAGACAGGGTCTAATGAAAAACTGTTTTTT.

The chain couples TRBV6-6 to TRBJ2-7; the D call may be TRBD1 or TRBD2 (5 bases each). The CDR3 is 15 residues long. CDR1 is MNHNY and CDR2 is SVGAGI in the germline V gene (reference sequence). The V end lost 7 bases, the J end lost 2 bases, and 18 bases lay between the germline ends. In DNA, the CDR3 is TGTGCCAGCACTCCCAATCGGGACCGTCCCTACGAGCAGTACTTC. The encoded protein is CASTPNRDRPYEQYF.

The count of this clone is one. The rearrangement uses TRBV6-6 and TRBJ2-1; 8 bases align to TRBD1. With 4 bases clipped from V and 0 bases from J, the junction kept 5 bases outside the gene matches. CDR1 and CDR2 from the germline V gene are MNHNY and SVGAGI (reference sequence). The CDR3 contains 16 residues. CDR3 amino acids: CASSSGTGSSYNEQFF. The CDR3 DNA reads TGTGCCAGCAGTTCCGGGACAGGAAGCTCCTACAATGAGCAGTTCTTC.

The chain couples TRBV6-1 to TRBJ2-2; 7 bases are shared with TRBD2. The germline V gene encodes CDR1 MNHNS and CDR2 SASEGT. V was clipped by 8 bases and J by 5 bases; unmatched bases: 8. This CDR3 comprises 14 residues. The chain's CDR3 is CASHTSVETGELFF. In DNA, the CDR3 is TGTGCCAGCCATACTAGCGTTGAGACCGGGGAGCTGTTTTTT.

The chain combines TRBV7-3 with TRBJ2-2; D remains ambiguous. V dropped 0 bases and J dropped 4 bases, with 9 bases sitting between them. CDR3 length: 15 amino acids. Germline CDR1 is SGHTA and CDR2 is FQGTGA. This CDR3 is CASSLTGPFTGELFF. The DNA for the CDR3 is TGTGCCAGCAGCTTAACTGGGCCCTTCACCGGGGAGCTGTTTTTT.

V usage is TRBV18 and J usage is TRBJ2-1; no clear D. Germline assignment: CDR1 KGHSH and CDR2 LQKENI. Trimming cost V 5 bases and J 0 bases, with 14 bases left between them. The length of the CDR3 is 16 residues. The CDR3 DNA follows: TGTGCCAGCTCATCCCTGAACCTAGGCTCCTACAATGAGCAGTTCTTC. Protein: CASSSLNLGSYNEQFF.

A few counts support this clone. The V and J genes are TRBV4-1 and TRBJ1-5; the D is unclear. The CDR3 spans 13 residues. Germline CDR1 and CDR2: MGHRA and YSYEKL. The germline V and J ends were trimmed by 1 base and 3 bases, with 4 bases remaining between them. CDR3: CASSQGPNQPQHF. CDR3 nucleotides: TGCGCCAGCAGCCAAGGACCCAATCAGCCCCAGCATTTT.

The CDR3 region has the DNA TGCGCCAGCAGACCCAGACAGGGGGCGCGAACTGAAGCTTTCTTT. It encodes CASRPRQGARTEAFF. The chain employs TRBV23-1 and TRBJ1-1; 10 bases align to TRBD1. TRBV23-1 is placed among ORFs of uncertain function. V was pared by 6 bases and J by 5 bases, with 9 bases of the junction left unmatched. This CDR3 contains 15 residues.

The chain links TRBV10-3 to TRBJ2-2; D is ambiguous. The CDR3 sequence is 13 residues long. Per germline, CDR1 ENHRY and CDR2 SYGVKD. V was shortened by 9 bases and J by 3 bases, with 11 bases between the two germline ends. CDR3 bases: TGTGCCATTTCTCGGACGGACACCGGGGAGCTGTTTTTT. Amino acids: CAISRTDTGELFF.

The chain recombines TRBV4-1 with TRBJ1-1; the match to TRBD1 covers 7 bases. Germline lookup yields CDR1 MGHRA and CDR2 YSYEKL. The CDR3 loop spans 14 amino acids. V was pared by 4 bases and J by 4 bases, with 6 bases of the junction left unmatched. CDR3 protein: CASSRQGLGTEAFF. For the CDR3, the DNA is TGCGCCAGCAGCCGACAGGGCTTGGGCACTGAAGCTTTCTTT.

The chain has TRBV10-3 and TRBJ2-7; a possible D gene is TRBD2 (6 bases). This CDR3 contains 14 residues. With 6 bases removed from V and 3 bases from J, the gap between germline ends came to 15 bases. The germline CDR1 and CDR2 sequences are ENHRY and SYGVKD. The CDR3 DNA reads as TGTGCCATCAGGCCGGAGGGCCCTCTCTACGAGCAGTACTTC. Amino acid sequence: CAIRPEGPLYEQYF.

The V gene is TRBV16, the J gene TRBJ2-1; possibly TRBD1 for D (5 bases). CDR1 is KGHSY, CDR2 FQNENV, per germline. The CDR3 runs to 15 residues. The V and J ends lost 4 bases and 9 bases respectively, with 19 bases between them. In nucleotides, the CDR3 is TGTGCCAGCAGCCCTTTTCAGGGATATTCGGGTGAGCAGTTCTTC. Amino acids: CASSPFQGYSGEQFF.